This T cell receptor beta chain derives from a study of OX40 agonist ivuxolimab in advanced cancers. Profiling relied on immunoSEQ multiplex PCR, and the TCRdb table lists in-frame clones only, not all of them. The sample yields some 50,000 clones, over 75% seen once. The study's findings and limits: CD4+ T cells averaged fewer expanded clones than CD8+ T cells. At 0.1 to 3.0 mg/kg and by week 6, CD4+ and CD8+ T cells in the blood had expanded clonally.

CDR3 size: 16 residues. Trimming left V 2 bases short and J 3 bases short, with 14 bases between. The germline gives CDR1 MDHEN, CDR2 SYDVKM. With regard to this clone: Its antigen is unknown.

Baseline, cycle 4 day 1, and cycle 7 day 1 were the blood sampling points. This sequence originates from an adult with an advanced solid tumor such as melanoma, head and neck, liver or kidney cancer. J is TRBJ1-3 and V is TRBV28, with D unresolved. This material consisted of CD4+ or CD8+ T cells sorted from blood, taken in a trial of the OX40 agonist ivuxolimab. The CDR3 DNA sequence: TGTGCCAGCAGTTTAAATCCCACATACTATGGAAACACCATATATTTT. It codes for CASSLNPTYYGNTIYF. Drawing the rest from reference TRBV28 and TRBJ1-3, the complete variable domain is DVKVTQSSRYLVKRTGEKVFLECVQDMDHENMFWYRQDPGLGLRLIYFSYDVKMKEKGDIPEGYSVSREKKERFSLILESASTNQTSMYLCASSLNPTYYGNTIYFGEGSWLTVV.